What follows is one TCR beta chain and its context. What this receptor recognizes is not known. Base qualities are missing; no much larger clone stands one base away. The data originate from a study of patients and donors after allogeneic stem cell transplantation (dated by TCRdb to 2018 to 2020). Library creation used RT-PCR. Sequencing instrument: NextSeq 550. TCRdb passed the public sequencing reads through fastp at Q25 and MiXCR, retaining productive beta sequences. One record per CDR3 amino acid sequence lists the most common genes and DNA. This sample is represented by approximately 150,000 distinct CDR3 sequences; over 25% of them were singletons. About 3.3% of the sample comes from the top ten. According to the germline V gene, CDR1 reads SGHTA and CDR2 reads FQGTGA. Between the V and J ends, shortened by 2 bases and 6 bases respectively, the junction contains 10 bases. The CDR3 measures 13 amino acids from cysteine to phenylalanine. The kept DNA is CDR3 alone, 39 bases in frame from the first base.

Recombination connected TRBV7-3 to TRBJ1-2; TRBD1 is a possible D gene, resting on 5 matching bases. The TCR comes from a human donor who was either an allogeneic HSCT recipient or a stem cell or donor lymphocyte infusion donor (not recorded which). It is not recorded whose cells these are; they may come from a transplant donor. The sequencing input was blood, either unsorted or a sorted T cell fraction (not recorded which). CDR3 protein: CASSLASGDGYTF. The DNA reads as follows: TGTGCCAGCAGCTTAGCCTCGGGGGATGGCTACACCTTC.